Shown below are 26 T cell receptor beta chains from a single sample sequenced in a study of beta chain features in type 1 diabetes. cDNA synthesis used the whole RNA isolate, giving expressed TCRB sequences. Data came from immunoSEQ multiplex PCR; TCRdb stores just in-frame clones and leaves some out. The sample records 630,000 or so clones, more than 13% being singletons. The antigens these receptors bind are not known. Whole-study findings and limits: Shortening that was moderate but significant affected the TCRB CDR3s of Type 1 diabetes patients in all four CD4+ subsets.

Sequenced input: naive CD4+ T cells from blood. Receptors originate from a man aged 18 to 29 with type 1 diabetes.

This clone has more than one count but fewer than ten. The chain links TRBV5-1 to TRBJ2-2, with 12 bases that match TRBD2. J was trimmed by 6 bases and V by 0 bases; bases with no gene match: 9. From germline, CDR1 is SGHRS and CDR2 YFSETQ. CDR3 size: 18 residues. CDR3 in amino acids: CASSLATILAGGPGELFF. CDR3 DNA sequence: TGCGCCAGCAGCTTGGCTACGATACTAGCGGGAGGACCCGGGGAGCTGTTTTTT.

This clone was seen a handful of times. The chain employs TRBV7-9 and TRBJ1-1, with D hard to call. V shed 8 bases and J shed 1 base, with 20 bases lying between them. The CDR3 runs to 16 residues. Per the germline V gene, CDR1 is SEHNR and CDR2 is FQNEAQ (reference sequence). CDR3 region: CASRSMWADANTEAFF. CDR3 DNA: TGTGCCAGCCGGTCCATGTGGGCGGATGCGAACACTGAAGCTTTCTTT.

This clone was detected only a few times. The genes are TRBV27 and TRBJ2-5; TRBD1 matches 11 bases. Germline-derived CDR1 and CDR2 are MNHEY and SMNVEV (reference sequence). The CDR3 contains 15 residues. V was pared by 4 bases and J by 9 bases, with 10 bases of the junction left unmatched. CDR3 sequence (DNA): TGTGCCAGCAGTTCGCGGACAGGGGGCAAGGAGTCCCAGTACTTC. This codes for CASSSRTGGKESQYF.

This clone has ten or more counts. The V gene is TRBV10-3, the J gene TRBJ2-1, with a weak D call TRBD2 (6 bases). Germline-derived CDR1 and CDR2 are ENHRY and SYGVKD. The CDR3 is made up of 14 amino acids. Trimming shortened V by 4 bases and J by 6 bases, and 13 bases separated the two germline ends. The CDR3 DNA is TGTGCCATCAGTGGTAGCGGACATCGCAATGAGCAGTTCTTC. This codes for CAISGSGHRNEQFF.

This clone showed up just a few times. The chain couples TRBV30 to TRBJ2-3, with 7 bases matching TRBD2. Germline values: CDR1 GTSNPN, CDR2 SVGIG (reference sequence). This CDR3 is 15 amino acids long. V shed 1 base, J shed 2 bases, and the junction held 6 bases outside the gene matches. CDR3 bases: TGTGCCTGGAGTGGAGTCGGGGGGATCACAGATACGCAGTATTTT. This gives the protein CAWSGVGGITDTQYF.

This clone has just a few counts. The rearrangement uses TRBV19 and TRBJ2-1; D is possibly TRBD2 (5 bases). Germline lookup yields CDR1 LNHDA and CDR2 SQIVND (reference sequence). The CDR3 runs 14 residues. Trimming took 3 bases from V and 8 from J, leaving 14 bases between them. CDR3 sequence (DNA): TGTGCCAGTAGTATTCGGCGGGTCGCCGATGAGCAGTTCTTC. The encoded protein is CASSIRRVADEQFF.

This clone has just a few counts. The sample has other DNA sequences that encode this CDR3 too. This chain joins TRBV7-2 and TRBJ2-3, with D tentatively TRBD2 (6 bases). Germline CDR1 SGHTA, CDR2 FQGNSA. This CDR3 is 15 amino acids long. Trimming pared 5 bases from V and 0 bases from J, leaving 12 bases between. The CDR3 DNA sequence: TGTGCCAGCAGCCCCGGAGGGCTTAGCACAGATACGCAGTATTTT. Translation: CASSPGGLSTDTQYF.

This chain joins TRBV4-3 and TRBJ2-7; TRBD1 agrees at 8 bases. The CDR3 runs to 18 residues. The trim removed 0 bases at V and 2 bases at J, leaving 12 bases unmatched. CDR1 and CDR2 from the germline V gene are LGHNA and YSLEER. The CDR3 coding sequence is TGCGCCAGCAGCCAAGATGTGGCAGGGGGCTCGACAGCCTACGAGCAGTACTTC. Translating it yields CASSQDVAGGSTAYEQYF.

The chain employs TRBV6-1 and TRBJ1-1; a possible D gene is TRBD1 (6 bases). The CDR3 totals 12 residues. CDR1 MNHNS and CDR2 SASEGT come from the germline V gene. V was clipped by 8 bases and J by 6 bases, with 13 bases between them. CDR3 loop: CASSNRVAEAFF. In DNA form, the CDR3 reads TGTGCCAGCTCCAACAGGGTGGCTGAAGCTTTCTTT.

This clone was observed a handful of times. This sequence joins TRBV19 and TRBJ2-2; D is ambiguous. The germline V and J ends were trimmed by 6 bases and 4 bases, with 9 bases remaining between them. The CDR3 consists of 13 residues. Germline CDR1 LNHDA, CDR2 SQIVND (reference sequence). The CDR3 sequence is CASRKRLTGELFF. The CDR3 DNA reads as TGTGCCAGTAGAAAGCGACTCACCGGGGAGCTGTTTTTT.

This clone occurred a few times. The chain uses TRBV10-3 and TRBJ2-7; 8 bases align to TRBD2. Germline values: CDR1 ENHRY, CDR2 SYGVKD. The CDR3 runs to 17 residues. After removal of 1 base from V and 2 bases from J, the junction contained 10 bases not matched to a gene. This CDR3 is CAISEYPLAGGTYEQYF. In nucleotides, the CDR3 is TGTGCCATCAGTGAGTACCCCCTCGCGGGAGGTACCTACGAGCAGTACTTC.

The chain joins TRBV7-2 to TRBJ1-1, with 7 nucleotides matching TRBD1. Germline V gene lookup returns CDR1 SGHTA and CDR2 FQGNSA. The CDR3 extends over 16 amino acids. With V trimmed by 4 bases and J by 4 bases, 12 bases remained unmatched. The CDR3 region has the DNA TGTGCCAGCAGCTATAAAAGACAGGGATGGAGCACTGAAGCTTTCTTT. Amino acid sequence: CASSYKRQGWSTEAFF. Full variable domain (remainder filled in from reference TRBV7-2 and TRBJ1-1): GAGVSQSPSNKVTEKGKDVELRCDPISGHTALYWYRQSLGQGLEFLIYFQGNSAPDKSGLPSDRFSAERTGGSVSTLTIQRTQQEDSAVYLCASSYKRQGWSTEAFFGQGTRLTVV.

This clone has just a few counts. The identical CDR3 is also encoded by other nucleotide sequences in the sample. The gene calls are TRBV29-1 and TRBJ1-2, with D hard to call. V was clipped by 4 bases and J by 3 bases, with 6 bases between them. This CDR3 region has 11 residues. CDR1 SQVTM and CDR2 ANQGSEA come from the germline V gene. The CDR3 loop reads CSVGADYGYTF. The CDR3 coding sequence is TGCAGCGTTGGGGCCGACTATGGCTACACCTTC.

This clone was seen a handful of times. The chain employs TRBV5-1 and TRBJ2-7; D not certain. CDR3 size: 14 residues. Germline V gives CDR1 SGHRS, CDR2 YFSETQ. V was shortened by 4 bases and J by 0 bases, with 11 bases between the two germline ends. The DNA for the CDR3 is TGCGCCAGCAGCATTATTCCCATCTCCTACGAGCAGTACTTC. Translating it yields CASSIIPISYEQYF. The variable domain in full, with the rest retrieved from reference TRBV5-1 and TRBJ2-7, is KAGVTQTPRYLIKTRGQQVTLSCSPISGHRSVSWYQQTPGQGLQFLFEYFSETQRNKGNFPGRFSGRQFSNSRSEMNVSTLELGDSALYLCASSIIPISYEQYFGPGTRLTVT.

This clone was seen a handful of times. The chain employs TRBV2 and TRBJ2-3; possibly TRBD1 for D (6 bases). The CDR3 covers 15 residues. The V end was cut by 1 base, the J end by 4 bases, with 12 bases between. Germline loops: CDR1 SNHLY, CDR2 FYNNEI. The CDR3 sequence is CASSEGTEGADTQYF. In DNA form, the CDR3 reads TGTGCCAGCAGTGAAGGGACAGAGGGGGCAGATACGCAGTATTTT.

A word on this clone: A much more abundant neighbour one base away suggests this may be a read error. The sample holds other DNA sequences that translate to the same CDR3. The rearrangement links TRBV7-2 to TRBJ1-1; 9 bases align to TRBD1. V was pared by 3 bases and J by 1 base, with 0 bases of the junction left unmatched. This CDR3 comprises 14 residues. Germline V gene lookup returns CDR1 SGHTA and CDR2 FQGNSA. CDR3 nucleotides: TGTGCCAGCAGCTTGGGACAGGGGAACACTGAAGCTTTCTTT. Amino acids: CASSLGQGNTEAFF.

CDR3 sequence reads: CASSEQGLGDYEQYF. CDR3 DNA: TGTGCCAGCAGTGAGCAGGGTTTGGGGGACTACGAGCAGTACTTC. V is TRBV2 and J is TRBJ2-7; D assignment may be TRBD1 or TRBD2 (5 bases each). CDR3 size: 15 residues. Germline CDR1 SNHLY, CDR2 FYNNEI. V gave up 3 bases and J gave up 3 bases, with 15 bases separating them.

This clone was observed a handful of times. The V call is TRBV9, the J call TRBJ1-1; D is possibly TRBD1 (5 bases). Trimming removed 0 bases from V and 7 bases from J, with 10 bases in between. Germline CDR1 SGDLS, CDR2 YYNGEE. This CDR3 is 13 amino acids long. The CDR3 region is CASSVGNGGEAFF. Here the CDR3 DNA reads TGTGCCAGCAGCGTAGGCAACGGGGGTGAAGCTTTCTTT.

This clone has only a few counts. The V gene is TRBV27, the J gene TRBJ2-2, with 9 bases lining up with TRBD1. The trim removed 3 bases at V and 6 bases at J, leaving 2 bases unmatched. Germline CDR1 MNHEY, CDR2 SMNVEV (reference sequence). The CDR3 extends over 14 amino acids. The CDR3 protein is CASSFWDRAGELFF. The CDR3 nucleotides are TGTGCCAGCAGTTTTTGGGACAGGGCCGGGGAGCTGTTTTTT.

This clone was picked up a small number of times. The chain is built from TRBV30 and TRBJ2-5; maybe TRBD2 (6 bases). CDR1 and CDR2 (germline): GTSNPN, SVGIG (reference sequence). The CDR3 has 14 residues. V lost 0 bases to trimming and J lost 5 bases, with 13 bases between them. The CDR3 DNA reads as TGTGCCTGGAGTGTAATCCGGGCGGGGGAGACCCAGTACTTC. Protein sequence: CAWSVIRAGETQYF.

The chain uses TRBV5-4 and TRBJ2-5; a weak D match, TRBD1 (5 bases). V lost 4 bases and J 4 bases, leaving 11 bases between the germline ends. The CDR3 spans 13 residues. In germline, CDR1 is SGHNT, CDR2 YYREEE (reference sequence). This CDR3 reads CASSQDTSETQYF. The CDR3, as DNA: TGTGCCAGCAGCCAGGACACCTCAGAGACCCAGTACTTC.

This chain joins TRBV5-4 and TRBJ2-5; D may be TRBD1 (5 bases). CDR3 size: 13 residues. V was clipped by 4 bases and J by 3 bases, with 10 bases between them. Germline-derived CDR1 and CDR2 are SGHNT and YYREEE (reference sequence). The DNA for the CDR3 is TGTGCCAGCAGCCCCGACAGTAAAGAGACCCAGTACTTC. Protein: CASSPDSKETQYF.

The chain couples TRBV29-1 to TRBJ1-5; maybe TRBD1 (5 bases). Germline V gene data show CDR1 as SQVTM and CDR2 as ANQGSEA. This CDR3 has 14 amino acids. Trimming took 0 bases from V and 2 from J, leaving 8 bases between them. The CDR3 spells CSVEEGGGNQPQHF. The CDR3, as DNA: TGCAGCGTTGAAGAGGGGGGAGGCAATCAGCCCCAGCATTTT.

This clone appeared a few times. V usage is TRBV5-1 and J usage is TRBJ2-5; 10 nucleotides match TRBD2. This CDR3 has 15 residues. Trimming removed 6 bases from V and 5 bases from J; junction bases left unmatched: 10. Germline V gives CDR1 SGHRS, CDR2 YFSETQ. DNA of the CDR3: TGCGCCAGCATGGTGGCTAGCGGGAGTTGGGAGACCCAGTACTTC. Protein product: CASMVASGSWETQYF.

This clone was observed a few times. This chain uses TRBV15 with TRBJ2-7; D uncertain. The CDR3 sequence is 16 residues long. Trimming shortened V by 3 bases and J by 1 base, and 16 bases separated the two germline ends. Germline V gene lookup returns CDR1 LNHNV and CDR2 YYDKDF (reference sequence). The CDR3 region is CATSRGKGYGSYEQYF. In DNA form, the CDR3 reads TGTGCCACCAGCAGGGGCAAGGGCTACGGATCCTACGAGCAGTACTTC. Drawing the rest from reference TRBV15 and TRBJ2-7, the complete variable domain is DAMVIQNPRYQVTQFGKPVTLSCSQTLNHNVMYWYQQKSSQAPKLLFHYYDKDFNNEADTPDNFQSRRPNTSFCFLDIRSPGLGDTAMYLCATSRGKGYGSYEQYFGPGTRLTVT.

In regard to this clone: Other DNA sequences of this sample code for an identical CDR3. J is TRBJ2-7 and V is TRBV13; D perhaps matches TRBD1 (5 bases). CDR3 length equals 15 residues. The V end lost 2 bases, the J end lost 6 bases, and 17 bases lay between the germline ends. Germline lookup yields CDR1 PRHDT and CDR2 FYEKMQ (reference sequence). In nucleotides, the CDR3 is TGTGCCAGCAGCTTATCCCGTTTGACAGCGCTCGAGCAGTACTTC. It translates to CASSLSRLTALEQYF.